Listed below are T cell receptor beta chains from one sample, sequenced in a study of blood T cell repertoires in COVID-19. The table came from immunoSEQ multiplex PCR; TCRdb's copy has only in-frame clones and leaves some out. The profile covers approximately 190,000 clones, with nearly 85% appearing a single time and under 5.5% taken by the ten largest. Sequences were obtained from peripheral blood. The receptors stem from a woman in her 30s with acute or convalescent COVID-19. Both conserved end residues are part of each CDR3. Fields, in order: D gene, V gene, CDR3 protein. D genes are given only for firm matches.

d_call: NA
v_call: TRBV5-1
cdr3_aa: CASSLRTTYEQFF

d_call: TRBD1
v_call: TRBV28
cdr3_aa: CASRHFGTGINEQYF

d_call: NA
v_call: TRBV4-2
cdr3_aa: CASRKEAGTGELFF

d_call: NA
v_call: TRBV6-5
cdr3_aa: CASSYRDYARENEQFF

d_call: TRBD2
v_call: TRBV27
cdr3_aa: CASSQRERYEQYF

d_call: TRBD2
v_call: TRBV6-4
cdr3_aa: CASSLGERGLDTQYF

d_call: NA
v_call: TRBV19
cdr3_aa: CASSIRGPGGEQYF

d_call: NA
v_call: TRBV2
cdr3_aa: CASIPTDLYNYGYTF

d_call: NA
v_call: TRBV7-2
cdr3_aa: CASSLAGGSGETQYF

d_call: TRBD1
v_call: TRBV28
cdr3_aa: CASTQGGSNQPQHF

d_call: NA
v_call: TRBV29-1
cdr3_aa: CSVAAPRQMNTEAFF

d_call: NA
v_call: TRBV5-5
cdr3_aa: CASSLSQGRRGYTF

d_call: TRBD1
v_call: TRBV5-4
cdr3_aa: CASSLGPYGDRDPRETQYF

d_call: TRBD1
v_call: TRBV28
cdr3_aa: CASSSQGDPYYGYTF

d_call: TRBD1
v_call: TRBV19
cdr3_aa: CASKPGQGRIGYTF

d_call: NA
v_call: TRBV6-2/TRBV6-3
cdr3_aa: CASSFRLENTEAFF

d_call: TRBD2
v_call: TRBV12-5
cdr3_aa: CASGSELGLAVPMLGKNIQYF

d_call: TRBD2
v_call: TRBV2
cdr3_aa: CASSEGTSIRTQYF

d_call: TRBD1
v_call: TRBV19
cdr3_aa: CASRDSSMNTEAFF

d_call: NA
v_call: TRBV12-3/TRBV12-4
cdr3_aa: CASSLMGSGELFF

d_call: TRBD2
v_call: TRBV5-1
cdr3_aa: CASSSTSGGSYEQYF

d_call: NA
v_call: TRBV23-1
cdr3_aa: CASSQLVGVQPQHF

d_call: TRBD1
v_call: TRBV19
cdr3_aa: CASSIGTGSGTEAFF

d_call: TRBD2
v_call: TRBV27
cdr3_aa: CASSPPGLAGTGELFF

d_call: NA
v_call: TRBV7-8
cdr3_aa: CASSPPGRPDEKLFF

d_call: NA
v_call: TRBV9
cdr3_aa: CASSVNPGETQYF

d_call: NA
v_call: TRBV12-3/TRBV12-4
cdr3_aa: CASSELGAGELFF

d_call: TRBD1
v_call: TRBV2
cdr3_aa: CASMSKGGRFEKLFF

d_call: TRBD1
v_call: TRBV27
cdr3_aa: CASRNRGPNYGYTF

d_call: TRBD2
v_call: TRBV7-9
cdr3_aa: CASSLPSGRVPYNEQFF

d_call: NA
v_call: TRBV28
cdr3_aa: CASSPPGEALMRAFF

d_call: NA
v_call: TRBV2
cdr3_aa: CASGGNWLANTEAFF

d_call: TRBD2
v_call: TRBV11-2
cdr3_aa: CASSLHGAGGGYEQYF

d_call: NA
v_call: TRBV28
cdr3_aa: CASSADRHIPPLF

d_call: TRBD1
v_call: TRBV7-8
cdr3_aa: CASSGGTGQETQYF

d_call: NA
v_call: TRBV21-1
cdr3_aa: CASSKAPSGRRPTNTGELFF

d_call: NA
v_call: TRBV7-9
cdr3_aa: CASSYRISYEQYF

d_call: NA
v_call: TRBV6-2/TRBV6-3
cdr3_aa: CASSYAQGTGYTF

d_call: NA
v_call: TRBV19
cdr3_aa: CASSTPSFYEGTDTQYF

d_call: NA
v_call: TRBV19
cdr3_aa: CASSIDGGSGANVLTF

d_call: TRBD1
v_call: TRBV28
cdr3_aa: CASRTPVSGQSNEKLFF

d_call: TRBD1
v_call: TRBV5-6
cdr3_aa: CASSLGQGRRYF

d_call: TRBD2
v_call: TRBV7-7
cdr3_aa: CASSLASGVETQYF

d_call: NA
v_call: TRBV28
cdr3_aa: CASRFLGLNTDTQYF

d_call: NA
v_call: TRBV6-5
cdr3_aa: CASSTTGFNQPQHF

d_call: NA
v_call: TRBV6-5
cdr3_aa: CASATGSYNEQFF